This TCR beta chain stems from a study of cytomegalovirus exposure and HLA in healthy donors. Study-wide results and limits: In a later analysis, a missense DCLRE1C variant was linked to TCR beta V- and J-gene trimming. About 87% or about 30% of the time was how often most TCR beta V segments were productive, according to an earlier analysis. Rare TCR sequences dominated, though some public TCRs recurred in many donors. It was fewer than 200 TCR beta chains that were listed as cytomegalovirus-associated.

Amplification used 60 Vbeta primers and 13 Jbeta primers. Profiled with immunoSEQ multiplex PCR; TCRdb holds only in-frame clones, not every one. This sample's table has 68,000 or so clones. This CDR3 region has 13 residues. CDR1 and CDR2 from the germline V gene are SGHRS and YFSETQ. V dropped 4 bases and J dropped 3 bases, with 7 bases sitting between them. Remarks on this clone: Its antigen is not identified.

The sample taken for sequencing was PBMCs. The chain couples TRBV5-1 to TRBJ2-2, with D unresolved. This clonotype originated in a boy aged 5-17 years in good health and CMV-seronegative. This chain's CDR3 is CASSPQDTGELFF. The CDR3 nucleotides are TGCGCCAGCAGCCCCCAGGACACCGGGGAGCTGTTTTTT.